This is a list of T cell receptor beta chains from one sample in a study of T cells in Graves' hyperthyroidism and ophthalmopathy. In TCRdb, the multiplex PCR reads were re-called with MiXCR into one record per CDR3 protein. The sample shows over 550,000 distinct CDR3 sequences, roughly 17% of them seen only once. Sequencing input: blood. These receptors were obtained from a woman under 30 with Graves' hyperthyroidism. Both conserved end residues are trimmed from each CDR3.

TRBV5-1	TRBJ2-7	ASSRGLVVDYEQY
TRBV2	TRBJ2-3	ASSQTEETQY
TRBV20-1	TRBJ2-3	SAPISGRADTQY
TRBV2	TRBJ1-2	ASHRDLDYGYT
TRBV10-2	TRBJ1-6	ASSSQGARNSPLH
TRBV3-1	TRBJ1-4	ASSQGRADEKLF
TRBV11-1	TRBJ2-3	ASRTRIGDTQY
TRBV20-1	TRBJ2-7	SASHDLHEQY
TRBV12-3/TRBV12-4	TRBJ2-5	ASTLGLAGGRETQY
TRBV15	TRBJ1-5	ATSTSSRPFLGKPGQPQH
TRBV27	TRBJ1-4	ASRRQGADEKLF
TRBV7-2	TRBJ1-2	ASSDDRGLTPYGYT
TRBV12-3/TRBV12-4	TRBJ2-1	ASSLVSGNEQF
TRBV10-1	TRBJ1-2	ASSSTGANYGYT
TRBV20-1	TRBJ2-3	SARFTTDTQY
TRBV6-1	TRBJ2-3	ASITDFDPSDTQY
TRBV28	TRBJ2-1	ASSLLIYGTYNEQF
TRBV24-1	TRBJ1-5	ASAGQGETYSNQPQH
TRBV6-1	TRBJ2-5	ASSEWGGGSGLQETQY
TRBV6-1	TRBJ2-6	ASSHRPVASSGANVLT
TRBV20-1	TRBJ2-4	SALGHRPHIQY
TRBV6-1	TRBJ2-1	ASSLRRRDEQF
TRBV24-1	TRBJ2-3	ATRGTIRDTQY
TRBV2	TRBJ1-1	ASEKGFFTEAF
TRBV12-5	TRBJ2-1	ASGLVPLGIAGYNEQF
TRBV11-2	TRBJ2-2	ASSLGTNTGELF
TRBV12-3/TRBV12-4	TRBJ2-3	ASSAPGVYTQY
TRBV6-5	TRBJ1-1	ASSYREGTEAF
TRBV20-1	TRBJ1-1	SAHQGTTEAF
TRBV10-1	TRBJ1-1	ASSESQTGEAF
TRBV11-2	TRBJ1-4	ASSRTRATNEKLS
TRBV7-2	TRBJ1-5	ASSGAGAGQPQH
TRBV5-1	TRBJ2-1	ASSLPGHDHNEQF
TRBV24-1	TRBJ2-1	ATSGFSKGINEQF
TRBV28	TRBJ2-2	ASSSLTSGRAYTGELF
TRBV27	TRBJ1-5	ASSPRTGIGNQPQH
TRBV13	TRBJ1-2	ASSSLYGYT
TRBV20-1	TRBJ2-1	SARVWVAGGGYNEQF
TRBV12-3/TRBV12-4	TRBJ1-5	ASSQGGYQPQH
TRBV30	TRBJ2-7	AWNRAYEQY
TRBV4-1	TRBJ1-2	ASSQFGTVYGYT
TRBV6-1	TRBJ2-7	ASRQYRDKTYEQY
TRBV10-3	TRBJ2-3	AISARERGTDTQY
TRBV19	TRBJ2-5	ASSIVAGGGETQY
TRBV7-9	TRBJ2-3	ASSFRGHSTDTQY